This paragraph reports one T cell receptor (beta chain). These data belong to a study of blood T cell repertoires in COVID-19. Study-wide background: PBMCs, B-cell-depleted T cells, or T cells provided the cDNA or gDNA that made up the material.

Original processing methods: The assay estimated nucleated cells by amplifying reference gene primers. Method: immunoSEQ multiplex PCR; TCRdb's copy keeps in-frame clones and lacks some. That table supplies the V and J calls and clone size; D and trimming were determined from the DNA. The repertoire holds about 260,000 clones, around 90% seen once, with more than 0.55% in the top ten. The receptor was derived from a human donor in a cohort sampled during active COVID-19. The sequencing sample was made of peripheral blood.

CDR3 bases: TGTGCCAGCAGCTTGCTCATGGGGCCGGGTAATTCACCCCTCCACTTT. Translated: CASSLLMGPGNSPLHF. This chain connects TRBV7-2 to TRBJ1-6; D perhaps matches TRBD1 (5 bases). V lost 3 bases and J lost 6, with 15 bases in between. CDR3 length: 16 amino acids. CDR1 is SGHTA, CDR2 FQGNSA, per germline.